The 6 T cell receptor beta chains presented below share a single source sample, sequenced in a study of T cell changes during pregnancy in multiple sclerosis. The method was immunoSEQ multiplex PCR; TCRdb's version includes in-frame clones alone and lacks a portion of them. The sample contains about 81,000 clones, about 95% of which appear only once. The specimen comprised peripheral blood, sampled in the third trimester of pregnancy. The receptors were gathered from a female donor with multiple sclerosis, enrolled in a pregnancy study.

V gene TRBV6-5 combines with J gene TRBJ1-1; TRBD1 is a possible D gene (5 bases). The CDR3 totals 12 residues. Trimming took 2 bases from V and 7 from J, leaving 8 bases between them. Germline V gene sequence: CDR1 MNHEY, CDR2 SVGAGI. CDR3 residues: CASSYQGLEAFF. CDR3 DNA: TGTGCCAGCAGTTACCAGGGACTTGAAGCTTTCTTT.

In the case of this clone: An end of the junction does not agree with germline; a read error may underlie this. The V gene is TRBV7-7, the J gene TRBJ2-7; D possibly corresponds to TRBD1 (5 bases). This CDR3 is built from 14 residues. Germline CDR1 and CDR2: SSHAT and FNYEAQ (reference sequence). CDR3 sequence (DNA): TGTGCTAGCAGCCCAGACAGCTCGGTGGGAGAGCAGTACTTC. Protein sequence: CASSPDSSVGEQYF.

This clone was detected only once. The chain combines TRBV29-1 with TRBJ1-4; D remains unclear. V was pared by 2 bases and J by 7 bases, with 5 bases between. The CDR3 is 11 residues long. Per germline, CDR1 SQVTM and CDR2 ANQGSEA. For the CDR3, the DNA is TGCAGCGTTGAATTGGCTGAAAAACTGTTTTTT. Its protein product is CSVELAEKLFF.

This chain joins TRBV11-2 and TRBJ1-2; the match to TRBD1 covers 8 bases. Germline loops: CDR1 SGHAT, CDR2 FQNNGV. Losses at the gene ends were 3 bases for V and 4 bases for J; bases not matched to a gene: 7. The CDR3 is 15 residues long. CDR3 nucleotide sequence: TGTGCCAGCAGCTTTGGGGCAGGGGGCATCTATGGCTACACCTTC. Protein sequence: CASSFGAGGIYGYTF.

The rearrangement links TRBV2 to TRBJ2-2; TRBD1 matches 8 bases. Trimming at V came to 8 bases and at J to 5 bases, leaving 7 bases not matched to a gene. Germline loops: CDR1 SNHLY, CDR2 FYNNEI. The CDR3 covers 14 residues. Here the CDR3 reads CASQGQGQTGELFF. The CDR3 DNA is TGTGCCAGCCAAGGACAGGGACAGACCGGGGAGCTGTTTTTT. The variable domain in full, completed from reference TRBV2 and TRBJ2-2, reads EPEVTQTPSHQVTQMGQEVILRCVPISNHLYFYWYRQILGQKVEFLVSFYNNEISEKSEIFDDQFSVERPDGSNFTLKIRSTKLEDSAMYFCASQGQGQTGELFFGEGSRLTVL.

CDR3 coding DNA: TGCAGCGTTGGGGGGGATGGCTACACCTTC. This gives the protein CSVGGDGYTF. The V and J genes are TRBV29-1 and TRBJ1-2; possible D gene TRBD1, 5 bases. Germline CDR1 and CDR2: SQVTM and ANQGSEA. With 4 bases removed from V and 6 bases from J, the gap between germline ends came to 6 bases. The CDR3 contains 10 residues.